The TCR beta chain under discussion was sequenced for a study of CD8+ T cells in alopecia areata. The CDR3 runs to 14 residues. Trimming left V 5 bases short and J 5 bases short, with 17 bases between. CDR1 SGHDT and CDR2 YYEEEE come from the germline V gene. Sequencing relied on a cDNA template that was reverse transcribed from extracted RNA. Measured with immunoSEQ multiplex PCR; TCRdb has only the in-frame clones, and not every one. The sample has 140,000 to 150,000 clones, 51% seen once; the top ten hold roughly 0.9%. This clone came up once. This receptor was obtained from a human donor with alopecia areata. V gene TRBV5-6 combines with J gene TRBJ2-7; the D is unclear. The sample was CD4+ T cells sorted from blood, taken at week 0. This CDR3 is CASSLGPSVHEQYF. Here the CDR3 DNA reads TGTGCCAGCAGTCTTGGACCGTCGGTACACGAGCAGTACTTC.